One sample yielded the 10 T cell receptor beta chains listed below, sequenced in a study of T-cell reconstitution after alpha-beta-depleted transplantation in children. Preparation of the TCRbeta library involved a method that used unique molecular identifiers. TCRdb re-called the PCR reads with MiXCR, one entry per CDR3 protein. The sample has fewer than 250,000 distinct CDR3 sequences, approximately 19% seen once. The sample was PBMCs, mostly from graft donor cells, taken 360 days after TCRalphabeta/CD19-depleted stem cell transplant. Receptors were obtained from a male patient under 10 years old who had a stem cell transplant for acute lymphoblastic leukemia, so the T cells may come from the graft donor.

This clonotype was detected ten times or more. The chain is built from TRBV5-1 and TRBJ2-3, with 13 bases that match TRBD2. The germline V gene encodes CDR1 SGHRS and CDR2 YFSETQ. The CDR3 is 16 amino acids. V lost 5 bases to trimming and J lost 2 bases; unmatched junction nucleotides: 5. The CDR3 reads CASRPGLAGPTDTQYF. CDR3 sequence (DNA): TGCGCCAGCAGGCCGGGACTAGCGGGGCCCACAGATACGCAGTATTTT.

The genes are TRBV11-2 and TRBJ2-2; possibly TRBD1 for D (6 bases). V was trimmed by 0 bases and J by 4 bases, leaving 27 bases between them. CDR1 is SGHAT and CDR2 is FQNNGV in the germline V gene. This CDR3 has 21 residues. The CDR3 here is CASSLEWWGRDYPSGTGELFF. The CDR3, as DNA: TGTGCCAGCAGCTTAGAGTGGTGGGGGCGCGATTACCCCTCGGGCACCGGGGAGCTGTTTTTT.

This clonotype has only a few counts. The chain employs TRBV12-3 or TRBV12-4 and TRBJ1-3; D uncertain. The CDR3 has 14 amino acids. Deletions cut 3 bases from V and 2 bases from J, with 8 bases between. The CDR3 nucleotides read TGTGCCAGCAGTTTTTTTCTAACTGGAAACACCATATATTTT. This translates into CASSFFLTGNTIYF.

J is TRBJ2-5 and V is TRBV12-3 or TRBV12-4, with D perhaps matching TRBD1 (5 bases). The CDR3 totals 11 residues. V shed 8 bases and J shed 3 bases, with 7 bases lying between them. Here the CDR3 DNA reads TGTGCCAGCGAAGGGGAAGAGACCCAGTACTTC. This gives the protein CASEGEETQYF.

This clonotype was seen at least ten times. The chain carries TRBV12-3 or TRBV12-4 and TRBJ1-5, with 8 bases lining up with TRBD1. The CDR3 extends over 15 amino acids. J lost 8 bases, V lost 3 bases, and 9 bases had no gene match. The CDR3 bases are TGTGCCAGCAGTTTCGGCCAGGGGGCGGGAAAGCCCCAGCATTTT. It is translated as CASSFGQGAGKPQHF.

This clonotype was seen only a few times. At one boundary the junction diverges from the germline segment, which might be a read error. The rearrangement uses TRBV20-1 and TRBJ2-2; TRBD2 agrees at 7 bases. The CDR3 is 14 residues long. The germline gives CDR1 DFQATT, CDR2 SNEGSKA (reference sequence). The CDR3 nucleotides read TGCAGTGCCAGAGAGGGAGGGTCTACCGGGGAGCTGTTTTTT. Translated, it gives CSAREGGSTGELFF.

V and J are TRBV20-1 and TRBJ2-7; D might be TRBD2 (5 bases). The germline V gene has CDR1 DFQATT and CDR2 SNEGSKA (reference sequence). The V end lost 1 base, the J end lost 3 bases, and 16 bases lay between the germline ends. The CDR3 consists of 15 residues. The CDR3 spells CSARAGELVNYEQYF. The CDR3 DNA reads TGCAGTGCTAGAGCAGGTGAACTAGTGAACTACGAGCAGTACTTC.

This clonotype was seen a handful of times. The gene calls are TRBV6-5 and TRBJ2-5; 7 nucleotides line up with TRBD1. Losses at the gene ends were 0 bases for V and 4 bases for J; bases not matched to a gene: 5. The CDR3 extends over 15 amino acids. Germline V gene lookup returns CDR1 MNHEY and CDR2 SVGAGI. As DNA, the CDR3 is TGTGCCAGCAGTTACTCGGGAGCAGGGGGAGAGACCCAGTACTTC. Translating gives CASSYSGAGGETQYF.

Ten or more counts support this clonotype. CDR3 region: CASSRDASYEQYF. The CDR3 DNA follows: TGTGCCAGCAGCCGGGACGCTTCCTACGAGCAGTACTTC. The V and J genes are TRBV3-1 and TRBJ2-7; D could derive from TRBD1 or TRBD2 (5 bases each). The V end was cut by 4 bases, the J end by 1 base, with 8 bases between. Per the germline V gene, CDR1 is LGHDT and CDR2 is YNNKEL (reference sequence). The CDR3 contains 13 residues.

The chain recombines TRBV5-1 with TRBJ2-7; tentatively, D is TRBD1 (6 bases). Trimming removed 0 bases from V and 6 bases from J, with 13 bases in between. This CDR3 has 14 residues. Germline lookup yields CDR1 SGHRS and CDR2 YFSETQ. In DNA form, the CDR3 reads TGCGCCAGCAGCTTGGATGGGGGCTTGGCCGAGCAGTACTTC. Protein product: CASSLDGGLAEQYF.